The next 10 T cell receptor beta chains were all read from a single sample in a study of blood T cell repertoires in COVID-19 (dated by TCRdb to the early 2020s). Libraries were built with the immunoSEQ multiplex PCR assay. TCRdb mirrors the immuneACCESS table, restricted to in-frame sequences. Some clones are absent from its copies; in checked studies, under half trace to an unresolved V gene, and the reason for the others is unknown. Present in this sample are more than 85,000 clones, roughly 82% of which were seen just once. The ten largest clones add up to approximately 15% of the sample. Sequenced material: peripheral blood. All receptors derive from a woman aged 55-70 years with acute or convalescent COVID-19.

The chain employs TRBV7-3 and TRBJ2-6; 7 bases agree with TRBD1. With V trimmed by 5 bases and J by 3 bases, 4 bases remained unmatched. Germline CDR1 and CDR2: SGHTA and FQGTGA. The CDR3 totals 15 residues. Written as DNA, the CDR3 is TGTGCCAGCAGCCACACAGGGGTTGGGGCCAACGTCCTGACTTTC. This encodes CASSHTGVGANVLTF. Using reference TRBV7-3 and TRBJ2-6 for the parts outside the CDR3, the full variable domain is GAGVSQTPSNKVTEKGKYVELRCDPISGHTALYWYRQSLGQGPEFLIYFQGTGAADDSGLPNDRFFAVRPEGSVSTLKIQRTERGDSAVYLCASSHTGVGANVLTFGAGSRLTVL.

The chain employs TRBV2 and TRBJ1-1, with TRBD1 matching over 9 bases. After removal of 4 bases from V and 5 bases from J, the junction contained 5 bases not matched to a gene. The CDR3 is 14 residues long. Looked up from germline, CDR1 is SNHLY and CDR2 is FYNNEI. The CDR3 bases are TGTGCCAGCAGTGCGGACAGGGGAGAGACTGAAGCTTTCTTT. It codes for CASSADRGETEAFF.

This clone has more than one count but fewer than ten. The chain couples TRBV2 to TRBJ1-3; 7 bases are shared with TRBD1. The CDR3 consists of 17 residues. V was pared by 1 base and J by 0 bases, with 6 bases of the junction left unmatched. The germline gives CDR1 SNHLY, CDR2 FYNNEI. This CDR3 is CASSEVGGAYSGNTIYF. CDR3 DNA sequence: TGTGCCAGCAGTGAAGTAGGGGGCGCCTACTCTGGAAACACCATATATTTT.

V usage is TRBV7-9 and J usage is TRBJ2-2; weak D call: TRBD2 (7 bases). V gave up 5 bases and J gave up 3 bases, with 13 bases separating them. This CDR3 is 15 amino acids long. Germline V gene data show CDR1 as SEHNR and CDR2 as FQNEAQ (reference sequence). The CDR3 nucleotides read TGTGCCAGCAGCCGGTGGGGGGGCCACACCGGGGAGCTGTTTTTT. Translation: CASSRWGGHTGELFF.

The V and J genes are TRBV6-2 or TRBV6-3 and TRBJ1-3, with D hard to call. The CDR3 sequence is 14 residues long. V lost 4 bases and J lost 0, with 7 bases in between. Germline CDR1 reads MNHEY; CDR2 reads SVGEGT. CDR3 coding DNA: TGTGCCAGCAGTTTCGACATCTCTGGAAACACCATATATTTT. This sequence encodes CASSFDISGNTIYF.

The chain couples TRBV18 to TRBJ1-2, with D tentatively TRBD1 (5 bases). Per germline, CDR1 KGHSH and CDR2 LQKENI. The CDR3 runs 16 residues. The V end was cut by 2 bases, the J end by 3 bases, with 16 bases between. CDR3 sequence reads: CASSPISGGTDYGYTF. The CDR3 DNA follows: TGTGCCAGCTCACCAATCTCCGGCGGGACGGACTATGGCTACACCTTC.

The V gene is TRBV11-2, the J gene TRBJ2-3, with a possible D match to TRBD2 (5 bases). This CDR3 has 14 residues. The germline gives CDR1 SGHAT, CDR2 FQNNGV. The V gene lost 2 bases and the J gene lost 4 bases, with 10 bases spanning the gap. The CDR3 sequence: CASSLYEGPDTQYF. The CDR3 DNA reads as TGTGCCAGCAGCTTATACGAGGGCCCAGATACGCAGTATTTT.

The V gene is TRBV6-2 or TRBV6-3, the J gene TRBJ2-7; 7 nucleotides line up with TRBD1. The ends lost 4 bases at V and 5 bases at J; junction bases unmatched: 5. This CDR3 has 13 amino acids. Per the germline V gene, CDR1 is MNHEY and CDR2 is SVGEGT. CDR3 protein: CASSSDRWHEQYF. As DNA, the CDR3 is TGTGCCAGCAGTTCGGACAGGTGGCACGAGCAGTACTTC.

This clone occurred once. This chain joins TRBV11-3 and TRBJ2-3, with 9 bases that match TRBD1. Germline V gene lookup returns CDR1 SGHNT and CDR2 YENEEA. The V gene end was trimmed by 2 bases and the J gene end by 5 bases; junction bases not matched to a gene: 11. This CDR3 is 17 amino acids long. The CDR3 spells CASSLYTGGSIGDTQYF. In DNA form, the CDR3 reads TGTGCCAGCAGCTTATACACAGGGGGCTCTATCGGAGATACGCAGTATTTT. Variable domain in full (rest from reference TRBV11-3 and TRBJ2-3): EAGVVQSPRYKIIEKKQPVAFWCNPISGHNTLYWYLQNLGQGPELLIRYENEEAVDDSQLPKDRFSAERLKGVDSTLKIQPAELGDSAVYLCASSLYTGGSIGDTQYFGPGTRLTVL.

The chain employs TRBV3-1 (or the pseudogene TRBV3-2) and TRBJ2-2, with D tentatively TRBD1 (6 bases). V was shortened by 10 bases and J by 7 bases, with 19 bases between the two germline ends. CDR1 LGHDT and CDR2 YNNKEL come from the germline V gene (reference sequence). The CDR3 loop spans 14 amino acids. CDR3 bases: TGTGCCACCAGGTCCAGGGGTGGGATCGGGGAGCTGTTTTTT. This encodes CATRSRGGIGELFF.